This entry lists 24 T cell receptor beta chains sequenced from one sample in a study of blood T cell repertoires in COVID-19. TCRdb keeps only in-frame clones here, not all; method: immunoSEQ multiplex PCR. The sample shows some 180,000 clones, about four fifths of them seen only once. The specimen was peripheral blood. The source of these receptors is a middle-aged woman with COVID-19, enrolled during active disease.

The chain links TRBV2 to TRBJ1-5; TRBD1 aligns across 10 bases. Losses at the gene ends were 6 bases for V and 3 bases for J; bases not matched to a gene: 5. The CDR3 sequence is 15 residues long. Per the germline V gene, CDR1 is SNHLY and CDR2 is FYNNEI. The chain's CDR3 is CASRSGTGANQPQHF. The CDR3 coding sequence is TGTGCCAGCAGATCCGGGACAGGGGCCAATCAGCCCCAGCATTTT.

This chain connects TRBV30 to TRBJ1-4; TRBD1 agrees at 10 bases. The germline gives CDR1 GTSNPN, CDR2 SVGIG (reference sequence). V dropped 3 bases and J dropped 8; count of bases not matched to a gene: 6. The CDR3 is 14 residues long. CDR3 region: CAWSLGQGSEKLFF. The CDR3 bases are TGTGCCTGGAGCCTGGGACAGGGGAGCGAAAAACTGTTTTTT.

This clone showed up just a few times. The chain links TRBV6-4 to TRBJ1-4, with TRBD1 matching 8 bases. The germline V gene encodes CDR1 MRHNA and CDR2 SNTAGT. The CDR3 spans 14 residues. J was trimmed by 3 bases and V by 10 bases; bases with no gene match: 7. The CDR3, as DNA: TGTGCCACCTGGGGACAGGTAGCTAATGAAAAACTGTTTTTT. It is translated as CATWGQVANEKLFF.

The chain uses TRBV6-2 or TRBV6-3 and TRBJ2-6, with D maybe TRBD1 (6 bases). Trimming stripped 3 bases from V and 4 bases from J, with 13 bases between. CDR3 length: 16 residues. From germline, CDR1 is MNHEY and CDR2 SVGEGT. The CDR3 DNA sequence: TGTGCCAGCAGTTATAACAGGGTACTAGGGGCCAACGTCCTGACTTTC. Encoded protein: CASSYNRVLGANVLTF.

The rearrangement uses TRBV7-6 and TRBJ2-1, with 8 bases matching TRBD2. The V segment lost 4 bases and the J segment 3 bases; nucleotides outside the gene matches: 5. Germline lookup yields CDR1 SGHVS and CDR2 FNYEAQ. The CDR3 runs 15 residues. CDR3 sequence: CASSSYGGDYNEQFF. DNA for the CDR3: TGTGCCAGCAGCTCCTACGGGGGGGACTACAATGAGCAGTTCTTC.

This chain joins TRBV6-6 and TRBJ1-4; D unresolved. Germline loops: CDR1 MNHNY, CDR2 SVGAGI (reference sequence). CDR3 length: 16 amino acids. Deletions cut 1 base from V and 0 bases from J, with 9 bases between. The CDR3 DNA is TGTGCCAGCAGTTACTTAGCGGTTGCAACTAATGAAAAACTGTTTTTT. Its protein product is CASSYLAVATNEKLFF.

The genes are TRBV5-4 and TRBJ1-2, with 8 nucleotides matching TRBD1. V shed 0 bases, J shed 6 bases, and the junction held 7 bases outside the gene matches. The germline V gene has CDR1 SGHNT and CDR2 YYREEE (reference sequence). The CDR3 sequence is 15 residues long. CDR3 protein: CASSLEPRTGNGYTF. The CDR3 DNA reads TGTGCCAGCAGCTTGGAACCCCGGACAGGGAATGGCTACACCTTC.

This chain joins TRBV4-1 and TRBJ2-7; D is unresolved. V lost 1 base and J lost 4, with 5 bases in between. CDR3 length: 12 residues. Germline CDR1 MGHRA, CDR2 YSYEKL. In DNA, the CDR3 is TGCGCCAGCAGCCAAGCCGGGTACGAGCAGTACTTC. This codes for CASSQAGYEQYF.

V and J are TRBV28 and TRBJ2-4; 10 positions agree with TRBD2. Germline V lookup: CDR1 MDHEN, CDR2 SYDVKM. CDR3 length: 11 residues. The junction had 1 base not matched to a gene; V was cut back by 6 bases and J by 11 bases. The chain's CDR3 is CASRLAGFQYF. As DNA, the CDR3 is TGTGCCAGCAGACTAGCGGGATTTCAGTACTTC.

The chain couples TRBV28 to TRBJ1-5, with 9 positions matching TRBD1. The junction had 6 bases not matched to a gene; V was cut back by 6 bases and J by 3 bases. Germline CDR1 MDHEN, CDR2 SYDVKM. There are 15 residues in the CDR3. CDR3 nucleotides: TGTGCCAGCAGAACAGGGGGCGGGAACAATCAGCCCCAGCATTTT. It yields the protein CASRTGGGNNQPQHF.

CDR3 DNA: TGTGCCAGCAGCTTATTTGGACTAGCGGAGCAGTTCTTC. The encoded protein is CASSLFGLAEQFF. The chain has TRBV7-3 and TRBJ2-1; 9 positions match TRBD2. V lost 2 bases, J lost 10 bases, and 3 bases stayed unmatched. CDR1 and CDR2 (germline): SGHTA, FQGTGA. The CDR3 has 13 amino acids.

V is TRBV30 and J is TRBJ2-1; TRBD2 is a possible D gene (5 bases). The CDR3 length is 10 residues. Germline CDR1 is GTSNPN and CDR2 is SVGIG (reference sequence). Trimming left V 3 bases short and J 8 bases short, with 5 bases between. CDR3 region: CAWREDEQFF. CDR3 in DNA: TGTGCCTGGAGGGAGGATGAGCAGTTCTTC.

The rearrangement links TRBV18 to TRBJ2-1, with 12 bases matching TRBD2. V shed 3 bases, J shed 5 bases, and the junction held 5 bases outside the gene matches. The CDR3 is 16 amino acids. Germline loops: CDR1 KGHSH, CDR2 LQKENI. In DNA, the CDR3 is TGTGCCAGCTCACCTACCCTAGCGGGAGGGCACAATGAGCAGTTCTTC. This translates into CASSPTLAGGHNEQFF.

The chain has TRBV11-2 and TRBJ2-7; 9 bases fit TRBD2. V lost 3 bases to trimming and J lost 3 bases; unmatched junction nucleotides: 6. This CDR3 comprises 15 residues. Germline CDR1 SGHAT, CDR2 FQNNGV. The CDR3 bases are TGTGCCAGCAGCTTGAATAGCGGGAGTGTCTACGAGCAGTACTTC. Translation: CASSLNSGSVYEQYF.

The rearrangement links TRBV19 to TRBJ1-5, with 7 bases matching TRBD1. Germline CDR1 reads LNHDA; CDR2 reads SQIVND (reference sequence). There are 15 residues in the CDR3. With V trimmed by 5 bases and J by 6 bases, 10 bases remained unmatched. The CDR3 DNA reads TGTGCCAGTAGTGAGACAGGGAGAAGTCGTCAGCCCCAGCATTTT. Translating it yields CASSETGRSRQPQHF. The full variable domain, with the rest looked up from reference TRBV19 and TRBJ1-5, is DGGITQSPKYLFRKEGQNVTLSCEQNLNHDAMYWYRQDPGQGLRLIYYSQIVNDFQKGDIAEGYSVSREKKESFPLTVTSAQKNPTAFYLCASSETGRSRQPQHFGDGTRLSIL.

The chain joins TRBV24-1 to TRBJ2-1, with D possibly matching TRBD1 (6 bases). Germline CDR1 is KGHDR and CDR2 is SFDVKD. V lost 4 bases and J 2 bases, leaving 11 bases between the germline ends. The CDR3 is 15 residues long. CDR3 in amino acids: CATSDPTGTYNEQFF. In DNA form, the CDR3 reads TGTGCCACCAGTGACCCGACAGGAACCTACAATGAGCAGTTCTTC.

Concerning this clone itself: Other DNA sequences of this sample code for an identical CDR3. The V and J genes are TRBV18 and TRBJ2-3; D unclear. Germline-derived CDR1 and CDR2 are KGHSH and LQKENI. The CDR3 length is 12 residues. V lost 2 bases and J lost 5, with 5 bases in between. The CDR3 DNA reads as TGTGCCAGCTCACCATCGGGAGATACGCAGTATTTT. Protein product: CASSPSGDTQYF.

This clone was picked up one time. The chain has TRBV7-9 and TRBJ1-1; unclear D gene. CDR1 and CDR2 from the germline V gene are SEHNR and FQNEAQ (reference sequence). The CDR3 totals 14 residues. Trimming took off 0 bases at V and 0 bases at J, with 5 bases between the two ends. CDR3 in DNA: TGTGCCAGCAGCTTAGCCGGGTTGAACACTGAAGCTTTCTTT. Translating it yields CASSLAGLNTEAFF. Drawing the rest from reference TRBV7-9 and TRBJ1-1, the complete variable domain is DTGVSQNPRHKITKRGQNVTFRCDPISEHNRLYWYRQTLGQGPEFLTYFQNEAQLEKSRLLSDRFSAERPKGSFSTLEIQRTEQGDSAMYLCASSLAGLNTEAFFGQGTRLTVV.

The chain carries TRBV7-9 and TRBJ1-1; 7 nucleotides agree with TRBD1. CDR3 length: 15 residues. Germline values: CDR1 SEHNR, CDR2 FQNEAQ (reference sequence). J gave up 5 bases and V 2 bases, and 8 bases lay outside the gene matches. CDR3 loop: CASSLKETGRTEAFF. The CDR3, as DNA: TGTGCCAGCAGCTTAAAGGAGACAGGGAGGACTGAAGCTTTCTTT.

The chain combines TRBV9 with TRBJ2-3; D is unresolved. Germline CDR1 and CDR2: SGDLS and YYNGEE. This CDR3 comprises 13 residues. Trimming pared 0 bases from V and 7 bases from J, leaving 9 bases between. This CDR3 is CASSVATSHTQYF. CDR3 sequence (DNA): TGTGCCAGCAGCGTAGCAACTTCACATACGCAGTATTTT.

In its sample, this clone was seen a few times. The rearrangement uses TRBV5-6 and TRBJ1-5; no reliable D call. Germline CDR1 and CDR2: SGHDT and YYEEEE. The CDR3 has 14 amino acids. The V end lost 4 bases, the J end lost 4 bases, and 12 bases lay between the germline ends. CDR3 sequence reads: CASSPGPINQPQHF. CDR3 coding DNA: TGTGCCAGCAGCCCTGGGCCCATAAATCAGCCCCAGCATTTT.

The genes are TRBV15 and TRBJ1-3; 8 positions match TRBD1. The CDR3 contains 16 residues. V lost 3 bases, J lost 2 bases, and 6 bases stayed unmatched. Germline V gives CDR1 LNHNV, CDR2 YYDKDF (reference sequence). The CDR3 reads CATSSSDRAPGNTIYF. The CDR3 region has the DNA TGTGCCACCAGCAGCTCGGACAGGGCCCCTGGAAACACCATATATTTT.

The chain recombines TRBV5-1 with TRBJ2-5, with D possibly matching TRBD1 (5 bases). Trimming took off 1 base at V and 5 bases at J, with 9 bases between the two ends. There are 13 residues in the CDR3. The germline V gene encodes CDR1 SGHRS and CDR2 YFSETQ. The CDR3 here is CASSLIRGETQYF. CDR3 nucleotides: TGCGCCAGCAGCTTGATAAGGGGTGAGACCCAGTACTTC.

The J gene is TRBJ2-1, the V gene TRBV6-1, with D hard to call. Germline CDR1 and CDR2: MNHNS and SASEGT. This CDR3 is built from 15 residues. V lost 1 base, J lost 0 bases, and 7 bases lay in between. CDR3: CASSEDLSSYNEQFF. The DNA for the CDR3 is TGTGCCAGCAGTGAAGATTTGAGCTCCTACAATGAGCAGTTCTTC.